This paragraph covers one T cell receptor (beta chain) sequence. Its specificity is unknown. Treatment in this sample: oral pan-JAK inhibitor, 5-10 mg twice daily. Lesional scalp punch biopsies and peripheral blood came from alopecia areata patients. This CDR3 has 15 amino acids. The germline V and J ends were trimmed by 5 bases and 0 bases, with 11 bases remaining between them. The V gene's germline CDR1 is SGHAT and CDR2 FQNNGV. The data belong to a study of CD8+ T cells in alopecia areata. Findings and limits, study-wide: Elevated clonality characterized lesional scalp relative to normal scalp, particularly in alopecia totalis/universalis. Scalp clonality, together with expanded CD8+ clones among the top 100, fell significantly with tofacitinib. Scalp and blood retained many expanded lesional clones during tofacitinib.

RNA was extracted and reverse transcribed into cDNA as the sequencing template. Generated by immunoSEQ multiplex PCR, the TCRdb table keeps only in-frame clones and is missing some. Among more than 90,000 clones listed, roughly 58% were seen once. Sequences were derived from CD8+ T cells sorted from blood, sampled at week 4, from a patient treated with tofacitinib. The sequence was collected from a human donor with alopecia areata. The chain carries TRBV11-2 and TRBJ2-1, with D possibly matching TRBD2 (5 bases). CDR3 protein: CASSPPGSSYNEQFF. CDR3 bases: TGTGCCAGCAGCCCCCCGGGGAGCTCCTACAATGAGCAGTTCTTC.